These 21 T cell receptor beta chains were sequenced from one sample in a study of blood T cells in healthy people across ages. A second PCR, run for about 7 to 11 cycles, used a sample-barcoded 5' primer plus a J-beta primer mix. In TCRdb, the 5' RACE reads were re-called with MiXCR into one record per CDR3 protein. The sample lists 1,300,000 or so distinct CDR3 sequences, around 55% occurring once. The sample taken for sequencing was blood. These receptors originate from a man aged 18 to 35 in good health.

The chain has TRBV20-1 and TRBJ2-1, with 13 bases matching TRBD2. After removal of 6 bases from V and 2 bases from J, the junction contained 4 bases not matched to a gene. Germline loops: CDR1 DFQATT, CDR2 SNEGSKA (reference sequence). CDR3 length equals 15 residues. Here the CDR3 reads CSAKGLAGTYNEQFF. CDR3 bases: TGCAGTGCGAAGGGACTAGCGGGAACCTACAATGAGCAGTTCTTC.

The chain couples TRBV6-1 to TRBJ1-5; D call uncertain. V was cut by 2 bases and J by 6 bases, with 11 bases left in between. The CDR3 has 14 amino acids. Germline V gene sequence: CDR1 MNHNS, CDR2 SASEGT. CDR3 region: CASSETRVIQPQHF. The CDR3 nucleotides read TGTGCCAGCAGTGAAACAAGGGTTATTCAGCCCCAGCATTTT.

The chain uses TRBV20-1 and TRBJ2-5; D gene unclear. The CDR3 length is 10 residues. The ends were cut back, 3 bases at V and 5 bases at J, with 4 bases in the middle. Germline lookup yields CDR1 DFQATT and CDR2 SNEGSKA (reference sequence). Written as DNA, the CDR3 is TGCAGTGCTAGTCCGGAGACCCAGTACTTC. It specifies CSASPETQYF.

The V and J genes are TRBV15 and TRBJ2-3; D not certain. The germline V gene encodes CDR1 LNHNV and CDR2 YYDKDF (reference sequence). This CDR3 spans 15 amino acids. Trimming cost V 5 bases and J 0 bases, with 12 bases left between them. This CDR3 is CATSYLTASTDTQYF. The CDR3 DNA reads TGTGCCACCAGCTATCTGACTGCGAGCACAGATACGCAGTATTTT.

V is TRBV7-9 and J is TRBJ1-1, with D possibly matching TRBD1 (6 bases). This CDR3 has 14 residues. In germline, CDR1 is SEHNR, CDR2 FQNEAQ (reference sequence). The V end lost 6 bases, the J end lost 0 bases, and 11 bases lay between the germline ends. CDR3 nucleotides: TGTGCCAGCAGATTAAAGGGGGTGAACACTGAAGCTTTCTTT. Its translation is CASRLKGVNTEAFF.

The chain combines TRBV2 with TRBJ2-7; D ambiguous. Germline CDR1 reads SNHLY; CDR2 reads FYNNEI. Between the trimmed V and J ends, which lost 6 bases and 3 bases, there was a span of 18 bases. This CDR3 is built from 15 residues. The CDR3 coding sequence is TGTGCCAGCAGCGACCCGGACGACACGAACTACGAGCAGTACTTC. Translated, it gives CASSDPDDTNYEQYF.

This chain links TRBV20-1 with TRBJ2-5; TRBD1 agrees at 8 bases. Germline CDR1 reads DFQATT; CDR2 reads SNEGSKA (reference sequence). This CDR3 region has 15 residues. The junction had 7 bases not matched to a gene; V was cut back by 1 base and J by 3 bases. CDR3 amino acids: CSARGDRGGEETQYF. CDR3 DNA: TGCAGTGCTAGAGGTGACAGGGGAGGTGAAGAGACCCAGTACTTC.

This clonotype was seen a few times. This chain joins TRBV9 and TRBJ2-5; weak D call: TRBD1 (5 bases). CDR3 length: 16 amino acids. V was shortened by 4 bases and J by 2 bases, with 18 bases between the two germline ends. Germline V lookup: CDR1 SGDLS, CDR2 YYNGEE. The CDR3 sequence is CASSLGQMIPQETQYF. CDR3 sequence (DNA): TGTGCCAGCAGCCTCGGACAAATGATACCTCAAGAGACCCAGTACTTC. The full variable domain, its missing parts supplied by reference TRBV9 and TRBJ2-5, is DSGVTQTPKHLITATGQRVTLRCSPRSGDLSVYWYQQSLDQGLQFLIQYYNGEERAKGNILERFSAQQFPDLHSELNLSSLELGDSALYFCASSLGQMIPQETQYFGPGTRLLVL.

The chain is built from TRBV5-1 and TRBJ2-2; D is undetermined. Germline-derived CDR1 and CDR2 are SGHRS and YFSETQ. Deletions cut 4 bases from V and 3 bases from J, with 19 bases between. The CDR3 loop spans 17 amino acids. CDR3 coding DNA: TGCGCCAGCAGCCCCCCCGGCCAGGATATACACACCGGGGAGCTGTTTTTT. It specifies CASSPPGQDIHTGELFF.

The count of this clonotype is one. This chain uses TRBV11-3 with TRBJ2-5; D is possibly TRBD2 (5 bases). V was clipped by 5 bases and J by 0 bases, with 10 bases between them. The germline gives CDR1 SGHNT, CDR2 YENEEA. This CDR3 contains 14 residues. CDR3 DNA sequence: TGTGCCAGCAGCGCAGACGGGAACCAAGAGACCCAGTACTTC. Translating it yields CASSADGNQETQYF.

Concerning this clonotype itself: A single base separates this from a much larger clone, so it may be a read error. The chain carries TRBV29-1 and TRBJ2-1; possible D gene TRBD1, 5 bases. The J call may be faulty, since TRBJ2-7 better matches the DNA end. The CDR3 is made up of 12 amino acids. CDR1 and CDR2 (germline): SQVTM, ANQGSEA. The CDR3 loop reads CSVETAYNEQYF. The DNA for the CDR3 is TGCAGCGTTGAGACAGCCTACAATGAGCAGTACTTC.

This clonotype has a handful of counts. The chain joins TRBV29-1 to TRBJ2-5, with D possibly matching TRBD2 (6 bases). CDR3 length equals 11 residues. Looked up from germline, CDR1 is SQVTM and CDR2 is ANQGSEA. The CDR3 nucleotides read TGCGGCGGGGTCAGGGAAGAGACCCAGTACTTC. It translates to CGGVREETQYF.

The chain has TRBV20-1 and TRBJ1-1, with D perhaps matching TRBD1 (5 bases). The CDR3 sequence is 12 residues long. Germline V gives CDR1 DFQATT, CDR2 SNEGSKA (reference sequence). The V and J ends lost 7 bases and 3 bases respectively, with 12 bases between them. In nucleotides, the CDR3 is TGCAGTGTTGAGCAGGGAGACACTGAAGCTTTCTTT. Amino acids: CSVEQGDTEAFF.

This rearrangement joins TRBV2 to TRBJ1-2, with 8 bases fitting TRBD1. CDR3 size: 15 residues. Germline trimming cut 2 bases from V and 7 bases from J; bases unmatched to any gene: 9. The germline V gene encodes CDR1 SNHLY and CDR2 FYNNEI. CDR3 DNA: TGTGCCAGCAGTGAACGGACAGGGCAAGCATCTGGCTACACCTTC. It encodes CASSERTGQASGYTF.

The rearrangement uses TRBV14 and TRBJ1-6; TRBD1 might be the D (6 bases). CDR3 length equals 13 residues. Germline V gene data show CDR1 as SGHDN and CDR2 as FVKESK. Deletions cut 1 base from V and 14 bases from J, with 12 bases between. The CDR3 region is CASSQGAGDTLHF. CDR3 coding DNA: TGTGCCAGCAGCCAAGGGGCCGGGGACACCCTCCACTTT.

V gene TRBV7-9 combines with J gene TRBJ1-1, with D uncertain. The CDR3 has 15 residues. Trimming shortened V by 0 bases and J by 4 bases, and 12 bases separated the two germline ends. CDR1 and CDR2 from the germline V gene are SEHNR and FQNEAQ (reference sequence). In DNA form, the CDR3 reads TGTGCCAGCAGCTTAGCGCGGCACCGGATCACTGAAGCTTTCTTT. Its translation is CASSLARHRITEAFF.

V usage is TRBV12-3 or TRBV12-4 and J usage is TRBJ2-3; a possible D gene is TRBD2 (6 bases). Trimming pared 10 bases from V and 11 bases from J, leaving 22 bases between. This CDR3 is 13 amino acids long. For the CDR3, the DNA is TGTGCCAACCGGGACTCCTCCGACGGGGAGCAGTATTTT. This gives the protein CANRDSSDGEQYF.

The chain recombines TRBV5-1 with TRBJ2-3; weak D call: TRBD1 (6 bases). The CDR3 totals 15 residues. Between the trimmed V and J ends, which lost 2 bases and 3 bases, there was a span of 13 bases. Per germline, CDR1 SGHRS and CDR2 YFSETQ. The chain's CDR3 is CASSLQTGSTDTQYF. CDR3 DNA: TGCGCCAGCAGCTTACAAACAGGGTCTACAGATACGCAGTATTTT. Full variable domain (remainder filled in from reference TRBV5-1 and TRBJ2-3): KAGVTQTPRYLIKTRGQQVTLSCSPISGHRSVSWYQQTPGQGLQFLFEYFSETQRNKGNFPGRFSGRQFSNSRSEMNVSTLELGDSALYLCASSLQTGSTDTQYFGPGTRLTVL.

The chain couples TRBV6-5 to TRBJ1-1; possibly TRBD1 for D (5 bases). This CDR3 region has 15 residues. The germline V gene has CDR1 MNHEY and CDR2 SVGAGI. Deletions cut 8 bases from V and 3 bases from J, with 19 bases between. The CDR3: CASFVTGGTDTEAFF. The CDR3 nucleotides read TGTGCCAGCTTCGTCACCGGGGGGACCGACACTGAAGCTTTCTTT.

This clonotype was recorded once. This chain links TRBV2 with TRBJ2-2, with 7 bases fitting TRBD1. Germline CDR1 is SNHLY and CDR2 is FYNNEI. The trim removed 2 bases at V and 1 base at J, leaving 7 bases unmatched. The CDR3 totals 17 residues. This CDR3 is CASSETLTGMNTGELFF. In DNA form, the CDR3 reads TGTGCCAGCAGTGAAACCCTGACAGGGATGAACACCGGGGAGCTGTTTTTT.

This clonotype was counted at least ten times. V usage is TRBV27 and J usage is TRBJ1-6; D ambiguous. The V end lost 3 bases, the J end lost 7 bases, and 4 bases lay between the germline ends. The CDR3 is 12 amino acids. Per germline, CDR1 MNHEY and CDR2 SMNVEV (reference sequence). CDR3 DNA: TGTGCCAGCAGTTTCCCCAATTCACCCCTCCACTTT. It translates to CASSFPNSPLHF.